The rows below give T cell receptor beta chains drawn from one sample of a study of blood T cell repertoires in COVID-19. The table came from immunoSEQ multiplex PCR; TCRdb's copy has only in-frame clones and leaves some out. This sample yields about 41,000 clones, of which 70% to 90% are seen a single time; around 4.5% belongs to the top ten. Sequencing used peripheral blood. Receptor source: a man aged 55 to 70 with acute or convalescent COVID-19. The CDR3 runs from the conserved cysteine through the conserved F or W. Fields, in order: CDR3 protein, CDR3 DNA, D gene, V gene, clone size, CDR3 length, J gene. A D gene is named only where the DNA matches it firmly. Expanded clones get a size class; other rows say once, few or many, or leave the size out.

CDR3 protein: CASSLSGRGGRSNQPQHF; CDR3 DNA: TGTGCCAGCAGCTTAAGTGGCAGGGGCGGGCGTAGCAATCAGCCCCAGCATTTT; D gene: NA; V gene: TRBV11-2; clone size: NA; CDR3 length: 18; J gene: TRBJ1-5
CDR3 protein: CASSGASGADTQYF; CDR3 DNA: TGTGCCAGCTCAGGGGCCAGCGGGGCAGATACGCAGTATTTT; D gene: TRBD2; V gene: TRBV18; clone size: few; CDR3 length: 14; J gene: TRBJ2-3
CDR3 protein: CASSWDRYNEQFF; CDR3 DNA: TGTGCCAGCAGTTGGGACAGATACAATGAGCAGTTCTTC; D gene: TRBD1; V gene: TRBV6-5; clone size: NA; CDR3 length: 13; J gene: TRBJ2-1
CDR3 protein: CASSPSYTGELFF; CDR3 DNA: TGTGCCAGCAGCCCGAGCTACACCGGGGAGCTGTTTTTT; D gene: NA; V gene: TRBV9; clone size: NA; CDR3 length: 13; J gene: TRBJ2-2
CDR3 protein: CASSQAGVTETQYF; CDR3 DNA: TGTGCCAGCAGCCAAGCAGGGGTAACGGAGACCCAGTACTTC; D gene: NA; V gene: TRBV14; clone size: NA; CDR3 length: 14; J gene: TRBJ2-5
CDR3 protein: CASSIDGTGVLTDTQYF; CDR3 DNA: TGTGCCAGTAGTATAGATGGAACAGGAGTACTTACAGATACGCAGTATTTT; D gene: NA; V gene: TRBV19; clone size: NA; CDR3 length: 17; J gene: TRBJ2-3
CDR3 protein: CASSIGGGPRNEQFF; CDR3 DNA: TGTGCCAGTAGTATAGGCGGCGGTCCTCGGAATGAGCAGTTCTTC; D gene: NA; V gene: TRBV19; clone size: NA; CDR3 length: 15; J gene: TRBJ2-1
CDR3 protein: CASRPGGPDTQYF; CDR3 DNA: TGTGCCAGCCGACCTGGGGGCCCAGATACGCAGTATTTT; D gene: NA; V gene: TRBV6-5; clone size: NA; CDR3 length: 13; J gene: TRBJ2-3
CDR3 protein: CASSYTDRVTYNEQFF; CDR3 DNA: TGTGCCAGCAGTTACACGGACAGGGTCACATACAATGAGCAGTTCTTC; D gene: TRBD1; V gene: TRBV6-5; clone size: NA; CDR3 length: 16; J gene: TRBJ2-1
CDR3 protein: CASSGTPSTDTQYF; CDR3 DNA: TGTGCCAGCAGTGGGACTCCTAGCACAGATACGCAGTATTTT; D gene: NA; V gene: TRBV2; clone size: NA; CDR3 length: 14; J gene: TRBJ2-3
CDR3 protein: CASSRDRGRNTEAFF; CDR3 DNA: TGTGCCAGCAGCCGGGACAGGGGCCGGAACACTGAAGCTTTCTTT; D gene: TRBD1; V gene: TRBV3-1/TRBV3-2; clone size: NA; CDR3 length: 15; J gene: TRBJ1-1
CDR3 protein: CASSESGLAADTQYF; CDR3 DNA: TGCGCCAGCAGTGAGTCGGGACTAGCGGCAGATACGCAGTATTTT; D gene: TRBD2; V gene: TRBV10-2; clone size: NA; CDR3 length: 15; J gene: TRBJ2-3
CDR3 protein: CASSRSLETQYF; CDR3 DNA: TGTGCCAGCAGCCGAAGCCTAGAGACCCAGTACTTC; D gene: NA; V gene: TRBV3-1/TRBV3-2; clone size: NA; CDR3 length: 12; J gene: TRBJ2-5
CDR3 protein: CASSVAGEGPLHF; CDR3 DNA: TGTGCCAGCAGCGTAGCCGGGGAGGGACCCCTCCACTTT; D gene: NA; V gene: TRBV9; clone size: few; CDR3 length: 13; J gene: TRBJ1-6
CDR3 protein: CATSRDLASGNTIYF; CDR3 DNA: TGTGCCACCAGCAGGGACTTGGCCTCTGGAAACACCATATATTTT; D gene: NA; V gene: TRBV15; clone size: NA; CDR3 length: 15; J gene: TRBJ1-3
CDR3 protein: CASSPMTGSSRLANYGYTF; CDR3 DNA: TGTGCCAGCTCACCGATGACAGGGTCCTCTCGTCTGGCTAACTATGGCTACACCTTC; D gene: TRBD1; V gene: TRBV18; clone size: NA; CDR3 length: 19; J gene: TRBJ1-2
CDR3 protein: CASISGDTNTGELFF; CDR3 DNA: TGCGCCAGCATTTCTGGGGACACGAACACCGGGGAGCTGTTTTTT; D gene: NA; V gene: TRBV5-1; clone size: NA; CDR3 length: 15; J gene: TRBJ2-2
CDR3 protein: CASRLDRDSGELFF; CDR3 DNA: TGTGCCAGCAGGCTGGACAGGGATAGCGGGGAGCTGTTTTTT; D gene: TRBD1; V gene: TRBV6-5; clone size: NA; CDR3 length: 14; J gene: TRBJ2-2
CDR3 protein: CATSIGRGWQPQHF; CDR3 DNA: TGTGCCACCAGCATAGGGCGGGGATGGCAGCCCCAGCATTTT; D gene: NA; V gene: TRBV15; clone size: NA; CDR3 length: 14; J gene: TRBJ1-5
CDR3 protein: CASSLRTGGEAFF; CDR3 DNA: TGTGCCAGCTCACTACGGACAGGGGGCGAAGCTTTCTTT; D gene: TRBD1; V gene: TRBV18; clone size: NA; CDR3 length: 13; J gene: TRBJ1-1
CDR3 protein: CATLGGSYNEQFF; CDR3 DNA: TGTGCTACCTTGGGGGGCTCCTACAATGAGCAGTTCTTC; D gene: NA; V gene: TRBV12-3/TRBV12-4; clone size: NA; CDR3 length: 13; J gene: TRBJ2-1
CDR3 protein: CASSEVGAGGTAFF; CDR3 DNA: TGCGCCAGCAGTGAAGTAGGGGCAGGGGGGACAGCTTTCTTT; D gene: TRBD1; V gene: TRBV10-1; clone size: NA; CDR3 length: 14; J gene: TRBJ1-1
CDR3 protein: CASSLAIQGATFF; CDR3 DNA: TGCGCCAGCAGCTTGGCCATACAGGGGGCAACTTTCTTT; D gene: TRBD1; V gene: TRBV5-1; clone size: NA; CDR3 length: 13; J gene: TRBJ1-1
CDR3 protein: CAISVTGGGETQYF; CDR3 DNA: TGTGCCATCAGTGTAACAGGGGGCGGAGAGACCCAGTACTTC; D gene: TRBD1; V gene: TRBV10-3; clone size: NA; CDR3 length: 14; J gene: TRBJ2-5
CDR3 protein: CASSAYFRETGNTIYF; CDR3 DNA: TGTGCCAGCAGCGCCTACTTCCGAGAGACTGGAAACACCATATATTTT; D gene: NA; V gene: TRBV9; clone size: NA; CDR3 length: 16; J gene: TRBJ1-3
CDR3 protein: CASSSSTPSEQYF; CDR3 DNA: TGTGCCAGCAGTTCCAGTACACCTTCCGAGCAGTACTTC; D gene: NA; V gene: TRBV6-6; clone size: NA; CDR3 length: 13; J gene: TRBJ2-7
CDR3 protein: CASSHYRGGQETQYF; CDR3 DNA: TGTGCCAGCAGCCACTACCGGGGAGGCCAAGAGACCCAGTACTTC; D gene: NA; V gene: TRBV7-9; clone size: NA; CDR3 length: 15; J gene: TRBJ2-5
CDR3 protein: CASTLGQGEKLFF; CDR3 DNA: TGTGCCAGCACCCTCGGACAGGGCGAAAAACTGTTTTTT; D gene: TRBD1; V gene: TRBV12-3/TRBV12-4; clone size: NA; CDR3 length: 13; J gene: TRBJ1-4
CDR3 protein: CASLVASRNSPLHF; CDR3 DNA: TGTGCCAGTCTAGTCGCCAGTAGGAATTCACCCCTCCACTTT; D gene: NA; V gene: TRBV28; clone size: NA; CDR3 length: 14; J gene: TRBJ1-6
CDR3 protein: CASSLQGGTDTQYF; CDR3 DNA: TGTGCCAGCAGTTTACAGGGTGGCACAGATACGCAGTATTTT; D gene: NA; V gene: TRBV6-6; clone size: NA; CDR3 length: 14; J gene: TRBJ2-3
CDR3 protein: CASSSPYGGADEQYF; CDR3 DNA: TGTGCCAGCAGCTCGCCTTACGGGGGGGCCGACGAGCAGTACTTC; D gene: TRBD2; V gene: TRBV7-2; clone size: NA; CDR3 length: 15; J gene: TRBJ2-7
CDR3 protein: CASSLRQGEPGYTF; CDR3 DNA: TGTGCCAGCTCACTACGACAGGGGGAGCCTGGCTACACCTTC; D gene: TRBD1; V gene: TRBV18; clone size: NA; CDR3 length: 14; J gene: TRBJ1-2
CDR3 protein: CASRTLGGNTIYF; CDR3 DNA: TGTGCCAGCAGGACCCTAGGCGGAAACACCATATATTTT; D gene: NA; V gene: TRBV27; clone size: NA; CDR3 length: 13; J gene: TRBJ1-3
CDR3 protein: CASSQRTSGGAVGRADTQYF; CDR3 DNA: TGCGCCAGCAGCCAACGGACTAGCGGGGGGGCGGTAGGTAGAGCAGATACGCAGTATTTT; D gene: TRBD2; V gene: TRBV4-1; clone size: NA; CDR3 length: 20; J gene: TRBJ2-3
CDR3 protein: CASSPQDRGDTGELFF; CDR3 DNA: TGTGCCAGCAGTCCCCAGGACAGGGGCGACACCGGGGAGCTGTTTTTT; D gene: TRBD1; V gene: TRBV7-3; clone size: NA; CDR3 length: 16; J gene: TRBJ2-2
CDR3 protein: CASSRIDRYSNQPQHF; CDR3 DNA: TGTGCCAGCAGCAGAATAGACAGATATAGCAATCAGCCCCAGCATTTT; D gene: NA; V gene: TRBV21-1; clone size: NA; CDR3 length: 16; J gene: TRBJ1-5
CDR3 protein: CASSESIGSGEQYF; CDR3 DNA: TGCGCCAGCAGTGAGTCTATTGGGTCGGGCGAGCAGTACTTC; D gene: NA; V gene: TRBV10-2; clone size: NA; CDR3 length: 14; J gene: TRBJ2-7
CDR3 protein: CASSLAPGRQGQETQYF; CDR3 DNA: TGCGCCAGCAGCTTAGCTCCTGGCCGACAGGGCCAAGAGACCCAGTACTTC; D gene: TRBD1; V gene: TRBV5-1; clone size: NA; CDR3 length: 17; J gene: TRBJ2-5
CDR3 protein: CASSGLAGNNEQFF; CDR3 DNA: TGTGCCAGCAGTGGACTAGCGGGTAACAATGAGCAGTTCTTC; D gene: TRBD2; V gene: TRBV2; clone size: NA; CDR3 length: 14; J gene: TRBJ2-1
CDR3 protein: CASSLDFTYEQYF; CDR3 DNA: TGTGCCAGCAGCTTAGACTTTACCTACGAGCAGTACTTC; D gene: NA; V gene: TRBV7-9; clone size: NA; CDR3 length: 13; J gene: TRBJ2-7
CDR3 protein: CASSLATGNEAFF; CDR3 DNA: TGTGCCAGCAGCTTAGCGACAGGCAATGAAGCTTTCTTT; D gene: NA; V gene: TRBV7-2; clone size: few; CDR3 length: 13; J gene: TRBJ1-1
CDR3 protein: CASSGNGPPVGETQYF; CDR3 DNA: TGTGCCAGCAGCGGCAATGGGCCGCCAGTTGGAGAGACCCAGTACTTC; D gene: NA; V gene: TRBV5-5; clone size: NA; CDR3 length: 16; J gene: TRBJ2-5
CDR3 protein: CASKISKNSYGYTF; CDR3 DNA: TGTGCCAGCAAAATTTCTAAAAACAGCTATGGCTACACCTTC; D gene: NA; V gene: TRBV6-5; clone size: NA; CDR3 length: 14; J gene: TRBJ1-2
CDR3 protein: CASSLGEVSIEAFF; CDR3 DNA: TGTGCCAGCAGCTTAGGTGAGGTATCGATTGAAGCTTTCTTT; D gene: NA; V gene: TRBV7-2; clone size: NA; CDR3 length: 14; J gene: TRBJ1-1
CDR3 protein: CASSPGGRSMNTEAFF; CDR3 DNA: TGTGCCAGCTCACCTGGAGGCAGGAGTATGAACACTGAAGCTTTCTTT; D gene: NA; V gene: TRBV18; clone size: NA; CDR3 length: 16; J gene: TRBJ1-1
CDR3 protein: CASSSTQGTQVDEQYF; CDR3 DNA: TGCGCCAGCAGCTCTACGCAGGGGACACAGGTGGACGAGCAGTACTTC; D gene: NA; V gene: TRBV5-1; clone size: NA; CDR3 length: 16; J gene: TRBJ2-7
CDR3 protein: CASSYGQGGTYEQYF; CDR3 DNA: TGTGCCAGCAGTTACGGACAGGGAGGGACCTACGAGCAGTACTTC; D gene: NA; V gene: TRBV6-5; clone size: NA; CDR3 length: 15; J gene: TRBJ2-7
CDR3 protein: CASSQGGGGYTF; CDR3 DNA: TGTGCCAGTAGCCAGGGAGGAGGAGGCTACACCTTC; D gene: NA; V gene: TRBV19; clone size: few; CDR3 length: 12; J gene: TRBJ1-2
CDR3 protein: CASSQEPGYYEQYF; CDR3 DNA: TGTGCCAGCAGCCAAGAGCCAGGGTACTACGAGCAGTACTTC; D gene: NA; V gene: TRBV4-2; clone size: NA; CDR3 length: 14; J gene: TRBJ2-7
CDR3 protein: CASSQGQGRVEQYF; CDR3 DNA: TGTGCCAGCAGCCAAGGACAGGGACGGGTCGAGCAGTACTTC; D gene: TRBD1; V gene: TRBV3-1/TRBV3-2; clone size: few; CDR3 length: 14; J gene: TRBJ2-7
CDR3 protein: CAKGQVYNEQFF; CDR3 DNA: TGTGCCAAGGGACAGGTCTACAATGAGCAGTTCTTC; D gene: TRBD1; V gene: TRBV27; clone size: NA; CDR3 length: 12; J gene: TRBJ2-1
CDR3 protein: CAIIPGQGNYGYTF; CDR3 DNA: TGTGCCATCATCCCGGGACAGGGAAACTATGGCTACACCTTC; D gene: TRBD1; V gene: TRBV2; clone size: NA; CDR3 length: 14; J gene: TRBJ1-2
CDR3 protein: CASSIGREGQSSPLHF; CDR3 DNA: TGTGCCAGTAGTATTGGTCGGGAGGGGCAGAGTTCACCCCTCCACTTT; D gene: NA; V gene: TRBV19; clone size: NA; CDR3 length: 16; J gene: TRBJ1-6
CDR3 protein: CASSSESYNEQFF; CDR3 DNA: TGTGCCAGTAGTTCAGAATCCTACAATGAGCAGTTCTTC; D gene: NA; V gene: TRBV19; clone size: once; CDR3 length: 13; J gene: TRBJ2-1
CDR3 protein: CASSPPLDRVVNTQYF; CDR3 DNA: TGTGCCAGCAGCCCTCCCCTGGACAGGGTAGTAAATACGCAGTATTTT; D gene: TRBD1; V gene: TRBV7-2; clone size: once; CDR3 length: 16; J gene: TRBJ2-3